This T cell receptor beta chain comes out of a study of OX40 agonist ivuxolimab in advanced cancers. Broadly, across the study: Ivuxolimab, which targeted the costimulatory receptor OX40 (CD134), was an agonistic, fully human IgG2 monoclonal antibody. Intravenous ivuxolimab was administered to patients every 2 weeks at six dose levels: 0.01, 0.1, 0.3, 1.5, 3 and 10 mg/kg. Of the approximately 53 patients in dose escalation, 19 had hepatocellular carcinoma, about 15 had melanoma, 9 had renal cell carcinoma and 9 had head and neck cancer. A male proportion of roughly 80% and a mean age of approximately 61 years, ranging from 23 to 79, were recorded for the dose-escalation cohort. Prior anti-PD-1, anti-PD-L1 or anti-CTLA-4 therapy was permitted, and 30% to 50% of dose-escalation patients had received checkpoint inhibitors. Partial responses were achieved by three dose-escalation patients, of whom one had hepatocellular carcinoma and two had cutaneous melanoma. The purpose of peripheral TCRbeta sequencing was to test whether ivuxolimab changed TCR sequence diversity and led to clonal T-cell expansion. The paper describes the monotherapy dose-escalation part (N of about 52 patients) of the phase I trial of ivuxolimab. Summary of the overall study and its limitations: In partial responders in the 0.1-3.0 mg/kg groups, normalized peripheral clonal expansion was found to be among the lowest, especially among CD8+ T cells. At doses of 0.1 to 3.0 mg/kg, clonal expansion of both CD4+ and CD8+ blood T cells was observed from baseline to week 6. On average, CD8+ T cells showed more expanded clones than CD4+ T cells after ivuxolimab. Antigen specificity was not determined for the clonally expanded peripheral T cells. Low levels of normalized T-cell clonal expansion were also seen in some patients who did not respond.

To sequence the TCRbeta CDR3 region, genomic DNA was isolated from the sorted cells. The immunoSEQ Assay was used for sequencing of TCRbeta CDR3 regions. The immuneACCESS repertoire file appears here via TCRdb, limited to in-frame rearrangements. These files lack a portion of the clones; in checked studies, under half of the deficit traces to unresolved V genes, and the cause of the others is not known. Recorded for this sample are about 73,000 clones; around 84% of them occurred a single time. The ten largest clones represent less than 2.5% of the sample. The germline V gene (reference sequence) sets CDR1 to MNHNY and CDR2 to SVGAGI. Its CDR3 holds 14 amino acids, cysteine through phenylalanine. Solely the CDR3 DNA is kept, with 42 bases framed from the first base. V lost 0 bases and J lost 10 bases; the stretch between them is 13 bases long. The table lists this clone with a count of one. What this receptor recognizes is not known. The record has no base qualities; no much larger clone is one base away.

Patients with a history of autoimmune disease or receiving systemic immunosuppression were excluded from the trial. Peripheral blood for TCR sequencing was collected from all dose cohorts at baseline, on cycle 4 day 1, and on cycle 7 day 1. Samples came from an open-label, multicenter, first-in-human phase I dose-escalation trial of ivuxolimab. The trial enrolled adults with locally advanced or metastatic head and neck squamous cell, hepatocellular, melanoma or renal cell carcinoma. Before TCR sequencing, CD4+ and CD8+ T cells were separately sorted from peripheral blood. Source: CD4+ or CD8+ T cells sorted from blood, taken in a trial of the OX40 agonist ivuxolimab. This TCR derives from an adult with an advanced solid tumor such as melanoma, head and neck, liver or kidney cancer. The rearrangement joined TRBV6-6 to TRBJ1-5, with no reliable assignment of the D segment. CDR3 reads: CASSYSRNAHPQHF. The sequenced DNA: TGTGCCAGCAGTTACTCGAGGAACGCCCACCCCCAGCATTTT.